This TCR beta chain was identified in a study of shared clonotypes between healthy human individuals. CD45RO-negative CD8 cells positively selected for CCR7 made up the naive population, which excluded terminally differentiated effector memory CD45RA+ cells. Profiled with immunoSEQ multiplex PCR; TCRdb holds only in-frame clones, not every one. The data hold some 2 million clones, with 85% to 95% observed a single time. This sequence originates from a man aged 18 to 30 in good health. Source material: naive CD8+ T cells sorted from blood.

The CDR3, as DNA: TGTGCCAGCAGCTTAGTGCGGGGGTCCTCCGTCAATGGCTACACCTTC. It specifies CASSLVRGSSVNGYTF. This chain uses TRBV11-2 with TRBJ1-2, with a tentative D call TRBD1 (5 bases). Germline values: CDR1 SGHAT, CDR2 FQNNGV. The CDR3 runs to 16 residues. V shed 1 base and J shed 6 bases, with 18 bases lying between them.